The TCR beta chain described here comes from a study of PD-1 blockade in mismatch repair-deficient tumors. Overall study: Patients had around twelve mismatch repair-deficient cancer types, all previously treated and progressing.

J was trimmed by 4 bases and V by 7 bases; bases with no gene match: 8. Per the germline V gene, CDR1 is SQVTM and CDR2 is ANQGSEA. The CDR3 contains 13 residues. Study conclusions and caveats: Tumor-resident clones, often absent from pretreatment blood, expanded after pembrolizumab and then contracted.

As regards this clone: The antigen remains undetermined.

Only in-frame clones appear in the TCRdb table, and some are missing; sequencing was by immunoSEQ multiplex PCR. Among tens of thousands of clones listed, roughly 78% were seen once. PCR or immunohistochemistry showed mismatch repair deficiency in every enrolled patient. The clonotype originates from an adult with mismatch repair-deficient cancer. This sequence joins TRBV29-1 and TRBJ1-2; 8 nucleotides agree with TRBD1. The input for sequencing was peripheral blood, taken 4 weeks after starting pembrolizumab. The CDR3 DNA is TGCAGCGGTGGACAGGGTGAAGGCTATGGCTACACCTTC. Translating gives CSGGQGEGYGYTF.